The TCR beta chain described here comes from a study of CD8 T cell repertoires and HIV-1 epitope variants. Study details: Control wells had CMV/EBV/flu peptides, negative Ebola AY9, or no peptide. An uncultured baseline aliquot held 1M T cells. Whole-study results and caveats: Most of the nine antigen-specific clonotypes appeared cross-reactive to autologous or escape variants.

To note about this clone: Its antigen remains unidentified.

Data came from immunoSEQ multiplex PCR; TCRdb stores just in-frame clones and leaves some out. The profile covers some 3,000 clones, with 55% to 75% appearing a single time and approximately 42% taken by the ten largest. The CDR3 covers 13 residues. The V end lost 6 bases, the J end lost 3 bases, and 9 bases lay between the germline ends. Germline V gene data show CDR1 as SGHTA and CDR2 as FQGTGA. The sample comprised cultured CD8+ T cells derived from PBMCs. This TCR derives from a male donor with HIV. V and J are TRBV7-3 and TRBJ2-4, with D uncertain. The CDR3 sequence is CASRSGSKNIQYF. The CDR3 nucleotides read TGTGCCAGCAGGTCGGGCAGCAAAAACATTCAGTACTTC.